The 14 T cell receptor beta chains listed next were all sequenced from one sample in a study of blood T cell repertoires in COVID-19. Sequencing was performed with immunoSEQ multiplex PCR; in TCRdb, only in-frame clones are kept and a portion is missing. The table lists under 450,000 clones, approximately 89% of them singletons. The specimen sequenced was PBMCs or T cells enriched from blood (not recorded which). These receptors originate from a woman between 35 and 50 years old who had been exposed to COVID-19.

A remark on this clone: Different DNA sequences within this sample yield the same CDR3. The CDR3 coding sequence is TGCGCCAGCAGCTTGCGGACAGATCTCTATGGCTACACCTTC. Amino acid sequence: CASSLRTDLYGYTF. This sequence joins TRBV5-1 and TRBJ1-2; D might be TRBD1 (6 bases). CDR1 and CDR2 from the germline V gene are SGHRS and YFSETQ. The CDR3 runs to 14 residues. With 1 base removed from V and 4 bases from J, the gap between germline ends came to 11 bases.

The rearrangement joins TRBV3-1 (or the pseudogene TRBV3-2) to TRBJ2-7; 13 bases are shared with TRBD2. There are 15 residues in the CDR3. V trimming: 8 bases; J trimming: 1 base; junction bases outside the gene matches: 5. Germline V gene sequence: CDR1 LGHDT, CDR2 YNNKEL (reference sequence). The CDR3 protein is CASGTSGEASYEQYF. The CDR3 bases are TGTGCCAGCGGGACTAGCGGGGAGGCTTCCTACGAGCAGTACTTC.

This chain links TRBV19 with TRBJ1-2, with a possible D match to TRBD1 (5 bases). CDR1 is LNHDA and CDR2 is SQIVND in the germline V gene (reference sequence). The CDR3 runs 13 residues. Trimming removed 6 bases at V and 2 bases at J, with 10 bases between. The CDR3 nucleotides read TGTGCCAGTAGCCCAGGGATGAACTATGGCTACACCTTC. It translates to CASSPGMNYGYTF.

The chain links TRBV30 to TRBJ1-4, with a weak D call TRBD1 (6 bases). This CDR3 has 15 amino acids. Germline-derived CDR1 and CDR2 are GTSNPN and SVGIG (reference sequence). The V and J ends lost 0 bases and 4 bases respectively, with 12 bases between them. The DNA for the CDR3 is TGTGCCTGGAGTGTACTACAGGGTAATAATGAAAAACTGTTTTTT. Encoded protein: CAWSVLQGNNEKLFF.

The CDR3 protein is CASSNGQEAFF. In DNA form, the CDR3 reads TGTGCCAGTAGTAACGGACAGGAAGCTTTCTTT. The V gene is TRBV19, the J gene TRBJ1-1, with D possibly matching TRBD1 (6 bases). There are 11 residues in the CDR3. The V gene's germline CDR1 is LNHDA and CDR2 SQIVND (reference sequence). V lost 4 bases, J lost 8 bases, and 8 bases lay in between.

The gene calls are TRBV7-9 and TRBJ1-2; weak D call: TRBD1 (5 bases). The CDR3 has 15 amino acids. Germline V gene sequence: CDR1 SEHNR, CDR2 FQNEAQ (reference sequence). V was trimmed by 7 bases and J by 3 bases, leaving 18 bases between them. The CDR3 bases are TGTGCCAGCATCCGGACATCCAGGTTAGACTATGGCTACACCTTC. Translating it yields CASIRTSRLDYGYTF.

The chain employs TRBV6-1 and TRBJ1-5; D is unresolved. The CDR3 length is 14 residues. The V gene lost 3 bases and the J gene lost 5 bases, with 11 bases spanning the gap. CDR1 MNHNS and CDR2 SASEGT come from the germline V gene. The CDR3: CASSESRGDQPQHF. Written as DNA, the CDR3 is TGTGCCAGCAGTGAGTCGCGCGGGGATCAGCCCCAGCATTTT.

This clone was detected once. The CDR3 spells CASSQRDRRSGNTIYF. CDR3 bases: TGCGCCAGCAGTCAAAGGGACAGGCGAAGTGGAAACACCATATATTTT. The genes are TRBV23-1 and TRBJ1-3; 8 bases map to TRBD1. TRBV23-1 is sorted into the ORF group, with uncertain function. The ends lost 2 bases at V and 3 bases at J; junction bases unmatched: 6. This CDR3 has 16 residues.

This clone was counted only a few times. The chain uses TRBV27 and TRBJ1-5; 7 positions match TRBD1. Germline CDR1 MNHEY, CDR2 SMNVEV (reference sequence). Unmatched junction bases numbered 10, after V lost 5 bases and J lost 3 bases. The CDR3 has 16 residues. This CDR3 is CASSPSPGQPNQPQHF. The DNA of the CDR3 is TGTGCCAGCAGTCCGTCCCCGGGACAGCCCAATCAGCCCCAGCATTTT.

The chain employs TRBV3-1 (or the pseudogene TRBV3-2) and TRBJ2-2; 9 bases agree with TRBD1. This CDR3 contains 14 residues. Germline assignment: CDR1 LGHDT and CDR2 YNNKEL (reference sequence). V lost 1 base and J lost 6; bases outside the gene matches: 0. This CDR3 reads CASSQGDRAGELFF. For the CDR3, the DNA is TGTGCCAGCAGCCAAGGGGACAGGGCCGGGGAGCTGTTTTTT.

In this sample, this clone turned up once. The V and J genes are TRBV4-2 and TRBJ1-1, with D possibly matching TRBD1 (6 bases). The CDR3 is 14 residues long. Per the germline V gene, CDR1 is LGHNA and CDR2 is YNFKEQ. Trimming took 4 bases from V and 0 from J, leaving 9 bases between them. CDR3 amino acids: CASSPGALNTEAFF. The DNA for the CDR3 is TGTGCCAGCAGCCCAGGGGCCTTGAACACTGAAGCTTTCTTT.

V gene TRBV19 combines with J gene TRBJ2-1, with D maybe TRBD2 (6 bases). The CDR3 has 15 residues. Germline V lookup: CDR1 LNHDA, CDR2 SQIVND (reference sequence). V gave up 4 bases and J gave up 2 bases, with 12 bases separating them. As DNA, the CDR3 is TGTGCCAGTAGTAGAACCGGGACTGCCTACAATGAGCAGTTCTTC. This translates into CASSRTGTAYNEQFF.

This chain joins TRBV19 and TRBJ2-2; TRBD2 might be the D (6 bases). The germline V and J ends were trimmed by 3 bases and 7 bases, with 15 bases remaining between them. The germline V gene has CDR1 LNHDA and CDR2 SQIVND (reference sequence). This CDR3 contains 15 residues. CDR3: CASSIGQGGYGELFF. CDR3 in DNA: TGTGCCAGTAGTATTGGTCAGGGAGGCTACGGGGAGCTGTTTTTT.

This chain connects TRBV6-2 or TRBV6-3 to TRBJ2-7, with 7 nucleotides matching TRBD1. The V and J ends lost 6 bases and 4 bases, in that order; junction bases with no gene match: 15. There are 16 residues in the CDR3. The germline V gene has CDR1 MNHEY and CDR2 SVGEGT. The CDR3 loop is CASRPRSRDRTYEQYF. The CDR3 DNA reads as TGTGCCAGCAGGCCTCGGAGTAGGGACAGAACTTACGAGCAGTACTTC.